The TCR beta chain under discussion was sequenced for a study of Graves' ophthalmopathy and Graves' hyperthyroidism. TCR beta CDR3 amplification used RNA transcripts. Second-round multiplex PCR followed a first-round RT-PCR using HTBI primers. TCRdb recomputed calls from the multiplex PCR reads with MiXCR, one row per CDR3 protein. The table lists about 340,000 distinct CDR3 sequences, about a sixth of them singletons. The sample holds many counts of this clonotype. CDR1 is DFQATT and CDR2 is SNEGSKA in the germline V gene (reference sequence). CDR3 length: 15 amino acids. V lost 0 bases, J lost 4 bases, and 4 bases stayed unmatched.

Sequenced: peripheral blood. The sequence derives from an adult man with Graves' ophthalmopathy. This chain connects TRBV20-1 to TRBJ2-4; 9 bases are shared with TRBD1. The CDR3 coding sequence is TGCAGTGCTAGAGAACCGGGACAGGGAAAAAACATTCAGTACTTC. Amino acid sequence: CSAREPGQGKNIQYF.